This is a list of T cell receptor beta chains from one sample in a study of PD-1 blockade in classical Hodgkin lymphoma. This table comes from immunoSEQ multiplex PCR, and its TCRdb copy is limited to in-frame clones, with some not included. Of about 9,700 clones detected, roughly 80% appear once; the ten largest clones hold under 5.5%. Sequences were derived from CD4+ T cells from blood, sampled before the fourth cycle of nivolumab. These TCRs come from a human donor with classical Hodgkin lymphoma. Both conserved end residues are part of each CDR3.

v_call	j_call	cdr3_aa
TRBV7-9	TRBJ1-4	CASSPRTSTNEKLFF
TRBV4-1	TRBJ2-5	CASSLTQRQETQYF
TRBV9	TRBJ2-1	CASSVAPSNEQFF
TRBV7-3	TRBJ2-2	CASSSSGGQNTGELFF
TRBV30	TRBJ1-5	CAWIWTGEDQPQHF
TRBV2	TRBJ2-3	CASSLAGGDTQYF
TRBV27	TRBJ2-1	CASRPTSGGGYNEQFF
TRBV6-6	TRBJ1-1	CASRADTEAFF
TRBV18	TRBJ2-1	CASSPESGGTYNEQFF
TRBV28	TRBJ1-2	CASSPPDKYHGYTF
TRBV19	TRBJ2-1	CASSTHSGGGYNEQFF
TRBV6-6	TRBJ1-6	CASSRPGHSNSPLHF
TRBV4-2	TRBJ1-2	CASSQDTMNYGYTF
TRBV6-5	TRBJ2-7	CASSYSRRDEQYF
TRBV7-9	TRBJ2-7	CASSSGIHEQYF
TRBV25-1	TRBJ2-2	CASPPGRGELFF
TRBV7-2	TRBJ2-5	CASSLDTAQETQYF
TRBV5-1	TRBJ2-3	CASSLVAGSGTDTQYF
TRBV7-6	TRBJ2-5	CASSVLGGGETQYF
TRBV18	TRBJ1-1	CASSPSEELRAEAFF
TRBV27	TRBJ2-2	CASSLNLRAGELFF
TRBV20-1	TRBJ1-1	CSASGSNEAFF
TRBV19	TRBJ1-5	CASSIVTGGGQPQHF
TRBV5-4	TRBJ2-6	CASSLGGLGANVLTF
TRBV6-6	TRBJ2-2	CASSQDRASTGELFF
TRBV5-3	TRBJ2-5	CASGYPGETQYF
TRBV7-8	TRBJ1-2	CASSPEVGRGYGYTF
TRBV2	TRBJ2-1	CASTQQGQGADEQFF
TRBV5-6	TRBJ2-5	CASSLWGAGGETQYF
TRBV28	TRBJ2-3	CASSSGGTDTQYF
TRBV28	TRBJ1-2	CASKTDVAGYTF
TRBV7-9	TRBJ2-3	CASSFEAALTDTQYF
TRBV23-1	TRBJ1-5	CASSQMRWGAAWPQHF
TRBV7-7	TRBJ1-5	CASSQDRGNQPQHF
TRBV29-1	TRBJ2-1	CSVEGWNLAGRRDEQFF
TRBV6-6	TRBJ1-5	CASSDGTARNQPQHF
TRBV7-9	TRBJ2-3	CASSRDALSTDTQYF
TRBV6-6	TRBJ2-2	CASSYSGRVNGELFF
TRBV7-9	TRBJ2-1	CASSSLAGGVNEQFF
TRBV14	TRBJ1-5	CASSPGLGRPQHF
TRBV2	TRBJ1-6	CASSGEGQGASPLHF
TRBV6-6	TRBJ1-5	CASSTQGGQPQHF
TRBV18	TRBJ2-5	CASSPSRQGKIGETQYF
TRBV7-3	TRBJ1-6	CASSRDSSYNSPLHF
TRBV11-3	TRBJ2-3	CASSLDRRTDTQYF
TRBV15	TRBJ2-5	CATTSGWLAGGETQYF
TRBV7-2	TRBJ2-7	CASSYRTVSQGSTYEQYF
TRBV5-6	TRBJ2-3	CASSLAVAGGSTDTQYF
TRBV7-9	TRBJ1-2	CASSTSREVRYGYTF
TRBV7-2	TRBJ2-2	CASIGGGGVSGELFF
TRBV7-8	TRBJ1-5	CASSLSLAGNQPQHF
TRBV7-2	TRBJ2-5	CASSLGPSGGHTQETQYF
TRBV7-8	TRBJ2-3	CASSSDRLDTDTQYF
TRBV10-3	TRBJ2-7	CAISGGTSASYEQYF
TRBV5-5	TRBJ1-5	CASSPKSYSNQPQHF
TRBV5-4	TRBJ2-2	CASSPGRDSSTGELFF
TRBV30	TRBJ1-2	CAWGTYGYTF
TRBV7-9	TRBJ2-2	CASQGQGNTGELFF
TRBV28	TRBJ1-2	CATGDRGYGYTF
TRBV4-1	TRBJ2-2	CASSQGTGTALKGGELFF